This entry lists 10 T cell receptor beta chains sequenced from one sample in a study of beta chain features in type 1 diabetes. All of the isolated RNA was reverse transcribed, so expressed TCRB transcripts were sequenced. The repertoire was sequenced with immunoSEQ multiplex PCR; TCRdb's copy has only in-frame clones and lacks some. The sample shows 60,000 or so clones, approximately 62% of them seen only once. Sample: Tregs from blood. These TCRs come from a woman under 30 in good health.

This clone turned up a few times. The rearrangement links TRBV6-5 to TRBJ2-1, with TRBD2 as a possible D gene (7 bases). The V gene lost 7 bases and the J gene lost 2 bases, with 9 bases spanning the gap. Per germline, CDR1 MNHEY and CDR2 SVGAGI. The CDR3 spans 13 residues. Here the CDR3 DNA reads TGTGCCAGCAAGGGGGGGCCCTACAATGAGCAGTTCTTC. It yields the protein CASKGGPYNEQFF.

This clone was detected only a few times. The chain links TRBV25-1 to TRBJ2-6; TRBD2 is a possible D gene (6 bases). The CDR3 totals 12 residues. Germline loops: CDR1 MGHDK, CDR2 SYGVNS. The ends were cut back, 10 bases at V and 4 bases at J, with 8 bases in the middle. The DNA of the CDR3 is TGTGCCACCGGGGGAGGGGCCAACGTCCTGACTTTC. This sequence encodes CATGGGANVLTF.

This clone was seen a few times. The DNA for the CDR3 is TGTGCCAGCAGCTTACAGGGAATTCAGGGCTACACCTTC. Its translation: CASSLQGIQGYTF. The chain is built from TRBV13 and TRBJ1-2, with D possibly matching TRBD1 (5 bases). Germline CDR1 reads PRHDT; CDR2 reads FYEKMQ (reference sequence). This CDR3 comprises 13 residues. Trimming shortened V by 2 bases and J by 8 bases, and 12 bases separated the two germline ends. Complete variable domain (other parts from reference TRBV13 and TRBJ1-2): AAGVIQSPRHLIKEKRETATLKCYPIPRHDTVYWYQQGPGQDPQFLISFYEKMQSDKGSIPDRFSAQQFSDYHSELNMSSLELGDSALYFCASSLQGIQGYTFGSGTRLTVV.

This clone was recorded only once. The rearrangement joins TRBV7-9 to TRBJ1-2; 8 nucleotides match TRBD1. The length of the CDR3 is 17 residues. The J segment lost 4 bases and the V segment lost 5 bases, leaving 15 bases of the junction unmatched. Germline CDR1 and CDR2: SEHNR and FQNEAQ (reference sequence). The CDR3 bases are TGTGCCAGCAGCCACATCCGAGTGGACAGGGAAGCCTATGGCTACACCTTC. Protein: CASSHIRVDREAYGYTF.

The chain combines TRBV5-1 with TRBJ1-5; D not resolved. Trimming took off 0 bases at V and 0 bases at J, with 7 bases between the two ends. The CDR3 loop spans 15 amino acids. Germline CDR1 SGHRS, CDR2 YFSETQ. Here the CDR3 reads CASSLGGLSNQPQHF. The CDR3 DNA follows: TGCGCCAGCAGCTTGGGAGGACTTAGCAATCAGCCCCAGCATTTT. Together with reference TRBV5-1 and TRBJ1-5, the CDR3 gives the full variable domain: KAGVTQTPRYLIKTRGQQVTLSCSPISGHRSVSWYQQTPGQGLQFLFEYFSETQRNKGNFPGRFSGRQFSNSRSEMNVSTLELGDSALYLCASSLGGLSNQPQHFGDGTRLSIL.

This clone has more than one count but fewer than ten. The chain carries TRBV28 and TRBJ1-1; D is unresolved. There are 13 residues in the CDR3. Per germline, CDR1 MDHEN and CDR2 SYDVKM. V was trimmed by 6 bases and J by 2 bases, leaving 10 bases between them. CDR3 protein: CASRRVRNTEAFF. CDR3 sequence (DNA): TGTGCCAGCAGGAGAGTGAGAAACACTGAAGCTTTCTTT.

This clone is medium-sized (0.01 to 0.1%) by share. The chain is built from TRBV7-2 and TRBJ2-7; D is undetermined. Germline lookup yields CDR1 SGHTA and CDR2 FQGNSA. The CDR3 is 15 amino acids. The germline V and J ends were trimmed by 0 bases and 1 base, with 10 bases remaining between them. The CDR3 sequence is CASSLAFQASYEQYF. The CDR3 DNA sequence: TGTGCCAGCAGCTTAGCTTTCCAGGCTTCCTACGAGCAGTACTTC.

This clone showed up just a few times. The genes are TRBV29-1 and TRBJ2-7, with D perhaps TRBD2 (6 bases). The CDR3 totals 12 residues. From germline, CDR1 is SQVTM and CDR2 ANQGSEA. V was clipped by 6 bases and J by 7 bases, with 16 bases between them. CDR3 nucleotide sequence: TGCAGCGTGGGAGTCGGGGGTGAAGAGCAGTACTTC. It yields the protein CSVGVGGEEQYF.

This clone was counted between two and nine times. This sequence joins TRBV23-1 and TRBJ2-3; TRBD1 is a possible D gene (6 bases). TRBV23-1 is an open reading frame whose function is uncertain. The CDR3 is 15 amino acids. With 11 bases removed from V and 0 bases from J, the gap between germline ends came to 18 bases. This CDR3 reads CAGYPRGASTDTQYF. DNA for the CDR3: TGCGCCGGATACCCCAGGGGTGCTAGCACAGATACGCAGTATTTT.

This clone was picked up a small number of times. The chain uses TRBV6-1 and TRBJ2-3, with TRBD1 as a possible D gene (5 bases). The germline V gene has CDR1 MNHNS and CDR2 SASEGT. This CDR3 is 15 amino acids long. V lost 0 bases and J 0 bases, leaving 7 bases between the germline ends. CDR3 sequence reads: CASSEAGASTDTQYF. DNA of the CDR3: TGTGCCAGCAGTGAAGCAGGGGCTAGCACAGATACGCAGTATTTT.